This T cell receptor beta chain stems from a study of T cell responses to AZD1222 COVID-19 vaccine. General study points: In all cases, repertoires were sampled only after the peak T cell response.

CDR3 size: 14 residues. V lost 4 bases and J lost 6, with 14 bases in between. Germline loops: CDR1 SGHRS, CDR2 YFSETQ. In the case of this clone: Antigen unknown.

Libraries were prepared by immunoSEQ multiplex PCR; TCRdb keeps only in-frame clonotypes and omits some of them. The sample shows more than 80,000 clones, roughly 88% of them seen only once. The source was peripheral blood, collected on day 0 of AZD1222 vaccination. This chain joins TRBV5-1 and TRBJ1-5, with a tentative D call TRBD1 (5 bases). The receptor was derived from an adult in good health. The CDR3 is CASSPDAGGQPQHF. DNA of the CDR3: TGCGCCAGCAGCCCCGACGCGGGGGGTCAGCCCCAGCATTTT.